These T cell receptor beta chains were read from a single sample in a study of CD8+ T cells in alopecia areata. Clones were read by immunoSEQ multiplex PCR, and TCRdb kept only the in-frame ones, dropping some. The sample lists around 210,000 clones, 64% occurring once. The starting material was CD4+ T cells sorted from blood, obtained at week 4, from a patient treated with tofacitinib. The source is a human donor with alopecia areata. CDR3s include the opening cysteine and the closing phenylalanine or tryptophan. The D gene is left open where the match is weak. Only part of the rows carry a size: once, few, many, or a class if the clone is expanded.

j_call d_call clone_size v_call cdr3_aa cdr3_nt
TRBJ2-7 TRBD1 few TRBV29-1 CSVATGAGYEQYF TGCAGCGTCGCAACAGGGGCGGGCTACGAGCAGTACTTC
TRBJ1-2 NA NA TRBV6-5 CASSYSPNYGYTF TGTGCCAGCAGTTATTCGCCAAACTATGGCTACACCTTC
TRBJ2-3 NA NA TRBV5-6 CASSLTSGAGTDTQYF TGTGCCAGCAGCTTAACGTCGGGAGCGGGCACAGATACGCAGTATTTT
TRBJ2-5 NA NA TRBV2 CASSDGSEETQYF TGTGCCAGCAGCGACGGATCCGAGGAGACCCAGTACTTC
TRBJ2-2 NA NA TRBV5-1 CASSLASGRNTGELFF TGCGCCAGCAGCCTGGCGTCGGGACGGAACACCGGGGAGCTGTTTTTT
TRBJ1-2 NA few TRBV4-2 CASSQDPLINYGYTF TGTGCCAGCAGCCAAGATCCGCTGATAAACTATGGCTACACCTTC
TRBJ2-3 TRBD2 NA TRBV10-3 CAISGTSGTTSTDTQYF TGTGCCATCAGCGGGACTAGCGGTACTACTAGCACAGATACGCAGTATTTT
TRBJ2-2 TRBD1 NA TRBV2 CASKKGQDITGELFF TGTGCCAGCAAGAAGGGACAGGACATCACCGGGGAGCTGTTTTTT
TRBJ1-2 NA NA TRBV7-8 CASSLVATTGYTF TGTGCCAGCAGCTTAGTGGCCACGACTGGCTACACCTTC
TRBJ2-2 TRBD2 NA TRBV5-1 CASSEAPSGGLGGEPFF TGCGCCAGCTCCGAAGCGCCTAGCGGGGGCCTCGGCGGGGAGCCGTTTTTT
TRBJ1-1 NA NA TRBV5-8 CASSFEANTEAFF TGTGCCAGCAGCTTTGAGGCGAACACTGAAGCTTTCTTT
TRBJ2-1 TRBD1 NA TRBV4-1 CASRHTTGGSYNEQFF TGCGCCAGCAGACATACTACAGGGGGAAGCTACAATGAGCAGTTCTTC
TRBJ2-2 NA NA TRBV5-4 CASSLKGRNTGELFF TGTGCCAGCAGCCTGAAAGGGAGGAACACCGGGGAGCTGTTTTTT